Sequencing of this T cell receptor beta chain was carried out in a study of cytomegalovirus exposure and HLA in healthy donors. Study outcomes and limitations: In vitro assays verified that three CMV-associated chains recognized CMV antigens specifically. Reported results showed that the classifier diagnosed cytomegalovirus status with high specificity and sensitivity.

CDR1 and CDR2 from the germline V gene are MNHEY and SVGAGI. CDR3 length: 14 amino acids. Between the trimmed V and J ends, which lost 2 bases and 1 base, there was a span of 7 bases. A multiplex PCR was run with 60 Vbeta primers and 13 Jbeta primers. Here immunoSEQ multiplex PCR was the method, and the copy in TCRdb shows in-frame clones only, minus some. Of approximately 150,000 clones in the sample, roughly a tenth were seen once. About this clone: Its antigen is not known.

This clonotype originated in a male donor in good health and CMV-seronegative. This chain uses TRBV6-5 with TRBJ2-3; the D gene is possibly TRBD2 (6 bases). The sample was PBMCs. CDR3 nucleotides: TGTGCCAGCAGTTACGGGGAGGGCACAGATACGCAGTATTTT. This sequence encodes CASSYGEGTDTQYF.